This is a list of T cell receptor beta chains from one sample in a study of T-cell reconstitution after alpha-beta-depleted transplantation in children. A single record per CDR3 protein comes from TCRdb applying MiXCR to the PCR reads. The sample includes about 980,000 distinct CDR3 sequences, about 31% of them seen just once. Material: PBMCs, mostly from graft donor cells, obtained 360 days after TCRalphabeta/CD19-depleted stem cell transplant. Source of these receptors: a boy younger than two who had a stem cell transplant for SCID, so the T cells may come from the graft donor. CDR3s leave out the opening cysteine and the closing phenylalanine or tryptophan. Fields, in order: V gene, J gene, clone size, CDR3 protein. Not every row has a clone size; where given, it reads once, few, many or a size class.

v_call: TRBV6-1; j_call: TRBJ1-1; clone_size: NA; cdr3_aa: ASRVSGGNAEAF
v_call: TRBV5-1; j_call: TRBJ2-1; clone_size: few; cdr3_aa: ASSELRGPDNEQF
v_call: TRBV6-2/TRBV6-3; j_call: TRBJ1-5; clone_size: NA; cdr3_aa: ASIRGGQGFNQPQH
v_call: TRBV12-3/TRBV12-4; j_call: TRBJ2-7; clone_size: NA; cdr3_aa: ASRLQGIVLGEQY
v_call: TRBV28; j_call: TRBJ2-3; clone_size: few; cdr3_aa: ASGFPSPRGSPSDTQY
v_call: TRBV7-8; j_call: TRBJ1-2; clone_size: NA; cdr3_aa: ASSSLTDNYGYT
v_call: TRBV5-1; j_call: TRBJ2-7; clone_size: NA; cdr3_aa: ASSLGTSGGAPYEQY
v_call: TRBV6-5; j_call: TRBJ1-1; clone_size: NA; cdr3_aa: ASSYSIMSGNTEAF
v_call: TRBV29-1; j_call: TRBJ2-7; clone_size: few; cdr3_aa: SVKGLSYEQY
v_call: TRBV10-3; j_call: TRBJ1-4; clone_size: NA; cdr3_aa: AISVGSNEKLF
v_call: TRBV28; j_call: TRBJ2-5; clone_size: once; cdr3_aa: ASSSWTTKPQETQY
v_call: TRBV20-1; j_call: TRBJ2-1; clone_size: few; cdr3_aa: SARTWRSTRSNNEQF
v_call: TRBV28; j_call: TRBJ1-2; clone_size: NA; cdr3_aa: ASRTPWLTNYGYT
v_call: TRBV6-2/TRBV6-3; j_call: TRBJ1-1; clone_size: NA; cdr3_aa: ASLTGTNRRRTEAF
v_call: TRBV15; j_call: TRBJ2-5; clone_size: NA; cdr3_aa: ATSRDGTLGTETQY
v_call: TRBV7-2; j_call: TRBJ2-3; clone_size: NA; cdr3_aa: ASSKRGVNSDTQY
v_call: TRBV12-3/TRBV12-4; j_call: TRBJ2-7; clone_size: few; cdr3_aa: ASSFEGGEQY
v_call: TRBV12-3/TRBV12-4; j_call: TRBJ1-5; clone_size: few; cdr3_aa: ASSLTGGTGNQPQH
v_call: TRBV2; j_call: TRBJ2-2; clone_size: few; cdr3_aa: ASSVQQGPSVGELF
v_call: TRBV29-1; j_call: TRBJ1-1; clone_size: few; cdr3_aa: SVTGNKTEAF
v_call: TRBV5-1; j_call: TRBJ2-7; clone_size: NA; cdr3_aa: ASGEDLTYEQY
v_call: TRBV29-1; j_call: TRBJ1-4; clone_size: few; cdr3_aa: SAGDEKLF
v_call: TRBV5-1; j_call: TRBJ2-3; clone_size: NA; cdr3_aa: ASSLASREQGTQY
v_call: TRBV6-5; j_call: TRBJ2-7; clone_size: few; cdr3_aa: ASSYGVGEQY
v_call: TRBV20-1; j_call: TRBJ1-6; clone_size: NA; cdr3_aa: SAMNTGPPSNSPLH
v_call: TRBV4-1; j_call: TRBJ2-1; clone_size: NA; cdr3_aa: ASSQDGGLDNEQF